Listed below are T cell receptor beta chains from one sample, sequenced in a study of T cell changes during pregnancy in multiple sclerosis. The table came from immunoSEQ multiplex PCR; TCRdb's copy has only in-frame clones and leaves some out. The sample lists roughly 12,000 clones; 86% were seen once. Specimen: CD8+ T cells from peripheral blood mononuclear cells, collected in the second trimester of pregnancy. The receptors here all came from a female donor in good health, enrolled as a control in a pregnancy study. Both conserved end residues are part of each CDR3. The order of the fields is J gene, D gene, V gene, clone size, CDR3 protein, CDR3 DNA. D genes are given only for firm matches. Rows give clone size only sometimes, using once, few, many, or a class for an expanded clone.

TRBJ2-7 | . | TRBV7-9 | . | CASSLEDGGEYF | TGTGCCAGCAGCTTAGAAGACGGGGGAGAGTACTTC
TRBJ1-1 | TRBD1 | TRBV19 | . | CARRQGRRGTEAFF | TGTGCCAGAAGACAGGGGAGGCGGGGCACTGAAGCTTTCTTT
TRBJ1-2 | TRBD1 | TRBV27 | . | CASSSLGQGGYGYTF | TGTGCCAGCAGTTCCCTGGGACAGGGTGGCTATGGCTACACCTTC
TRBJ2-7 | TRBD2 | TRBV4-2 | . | CASSQLGGEQYF | TGTGCCAGCAGCCAATTGGGGGGGGAGCAGTACTTC
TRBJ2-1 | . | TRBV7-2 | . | CASSPTPYSEQFF | TGTGCCAGCAGCCCAACCCCCTATAGTGAGCAGTTCTTC
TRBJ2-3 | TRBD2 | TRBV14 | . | CASSPLAGGDTQYF | TGTGCCAGCAGCCCTCTAGCGGGGGGGGATACGCAGTATTTT
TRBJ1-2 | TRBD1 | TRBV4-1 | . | CASSQEGQAYGYTF | TGCGCCAGCAGCCAGGAGGGACAGGCCTATGGCTACACCTTC
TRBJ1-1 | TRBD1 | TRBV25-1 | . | CASSLGRTGGTEAFF | TGTGCCAGCAGTTTAGGAAGGACAGGGGGAACTGAAGCTTTCTTT
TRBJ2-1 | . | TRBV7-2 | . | CASSLGLVNNEQFF | TGTGCCAGCAGCTTAGGACTAGTGAACAATGAGCAGTTCTTC
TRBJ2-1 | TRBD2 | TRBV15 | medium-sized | CATSSPREGLNEQFF | TGTGCCACCAGCTCCCCGCGGGAGGGTTTGAATGAGCAGTTCTTC
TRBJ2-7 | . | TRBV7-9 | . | CASSLRQFYEQYF | TGTGCCAGCAGCTTACGACAGTTCTACGAGCAGTACTTC
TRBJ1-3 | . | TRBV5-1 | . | CASSPEDLGGNTIYF | TGCGCCAGCAGCCCCGAAGATCTCGGTGGAAACACCATATATTTT
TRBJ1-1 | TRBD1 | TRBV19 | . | CASSIGTGGFAEAFF | TGTGCCAGTAGTATTGGGACAGGGGGCTTCGCTGAAGCTTTCTTT
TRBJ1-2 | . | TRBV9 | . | CASSTNSMVGYTF | TGTGCCAGCAGCACCAACAGTATGGTGGGCTACACCTTC
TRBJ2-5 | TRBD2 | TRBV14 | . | CASSQIGAGEEETQYF | TGTGCCAGCAGCCAAATTGGTGCGGGGGAAGAAGAGACCCAGTACTTC
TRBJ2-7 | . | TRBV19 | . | CASSTSETSSYEQYF | TGTGCCAGTAGTACTAGCGAGACGAGCTCCTACGAGCAGTACTTC
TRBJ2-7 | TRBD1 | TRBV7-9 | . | CASSFPWDRTYEQYF | TGTGCCAGCAGCTTCCCGTGGGACAGGACCTACGAGCAGTACTTC
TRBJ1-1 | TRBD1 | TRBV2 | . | CASSEGDRGPEAFF | TGTGCCAGCAGTGAAGGGGACAGGGGGCCTGAAGCTTTCTTT
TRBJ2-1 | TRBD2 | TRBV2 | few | CASTKAGAGNEQFF | TGTGCCAGCACGAAAGCGGGAGCGGGGAATGAGCAGTTCTTC
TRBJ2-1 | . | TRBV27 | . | CASRVVGSEQFF | TGTGCCAGCCGGGTAGTTGGTTCTGAGCAGTTCTTC
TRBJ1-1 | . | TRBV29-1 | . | CSVPGGEGTEAFF | TGCAGCGTCCCCGGGGGAGAGGGCACTGAAGCTTTCTTT
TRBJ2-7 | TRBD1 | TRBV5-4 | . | CASSFGTAYEQYF | TGTGCCAGCAGCTTCGGGACAGCTTACGAGCAGTACTTC
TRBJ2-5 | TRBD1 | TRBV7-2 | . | CASSEQGPETQYF | TGTGCCAGCAGCGAACAGGGGCCAGAGACCCAGTACTTC
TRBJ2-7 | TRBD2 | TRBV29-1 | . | CSVATSGRGPFYEQYF | TGCAGCGTAGCGACTAGCGGGAGAGGTCCTTTTTACGAGCAGTACTTC